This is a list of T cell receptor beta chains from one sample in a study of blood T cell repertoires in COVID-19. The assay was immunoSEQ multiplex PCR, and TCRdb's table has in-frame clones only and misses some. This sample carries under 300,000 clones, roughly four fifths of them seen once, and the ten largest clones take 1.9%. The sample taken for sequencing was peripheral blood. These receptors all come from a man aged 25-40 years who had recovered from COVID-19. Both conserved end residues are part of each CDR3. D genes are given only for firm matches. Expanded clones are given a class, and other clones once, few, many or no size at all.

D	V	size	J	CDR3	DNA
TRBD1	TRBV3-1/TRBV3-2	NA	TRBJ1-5	CASSFTGGNQPQHF	TGTGCCAGCAGCTTTACAGGGGGCAATCAGCCCCAGCATTTT
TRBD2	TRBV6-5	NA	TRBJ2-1	CASISGGADNEQFF	TGTGCCAGCATTAGCGGGGGGGCCGACAATGAGCAGTTCTTC
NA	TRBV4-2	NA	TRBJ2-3	CASSQDTKGGRGDTQYF	TGTGCCAGCAGCCAAGATACGAAGGGGGGGCGGGGAGATACGCAGTATTTT
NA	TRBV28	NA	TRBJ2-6	CASSRTWRSGANVLTF	TGTGCCAGCAGTCGGACATGGCGCTCTGGGGCCAACGTCCTGACTTTC
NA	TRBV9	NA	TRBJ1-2	CASSVDGDTLYGYTF	TGTGCCAGCAGCGTAGATGGGGACACTCTATATGGCTACACCTTC
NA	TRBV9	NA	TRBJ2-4	CASSVCGIQYF	TGTGCCAGCAGCGTCTGCGGGATTCAGTACTTC
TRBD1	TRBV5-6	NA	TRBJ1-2	CASSALTDRRINYGYTF	TGTGCCAGCAGCGCCCTCACGGACAGGCGGATTAACTATGGCTACACCTTC
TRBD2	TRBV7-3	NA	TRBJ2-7	CASSLLWAFESGGPFSSYEQYF	TGTGCCAGCAGCTTATTGTGGGCCTTTGAGAGCGGGGGGCCCTTCAGCTCCTACGAGCAGTACTTC
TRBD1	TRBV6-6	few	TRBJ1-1	CASKPGQGNTEAFF	TGTGCCAGCAAACCGGGACAGGGAAACACTGAAGCTTTCTTT
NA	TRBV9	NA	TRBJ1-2	CASSVDRGVAYGYTF	TGTGCCAGCAGCGTCGACCGCGGGGTTGCCTATGGCTACACCTTC
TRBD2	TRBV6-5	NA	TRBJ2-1	CASSFFGGDNEQFF	TGTGCCAGCAGTTTCTTCGGGGGGGACAATGAGCAGTTCTTC
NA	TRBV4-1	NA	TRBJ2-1	CASSQQGFGANEQFF	TGCGCCAGCAGCCAACAGGGGTTTGGGGCCAATGAGCAGTTCTTC
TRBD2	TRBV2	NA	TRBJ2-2	CASSLLAGGPGTGELFF	TGTGCCAGCAGTTTACTAGCGGGGGGGCCGGGAACCGGGGAGCTGTTTTTT
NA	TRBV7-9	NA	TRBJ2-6	CASSLGGVTGANVLTF	TGTGCCAGCAGCTTAGGCGGGGTGACTGGGGCCAACGTCCTGACTTTC
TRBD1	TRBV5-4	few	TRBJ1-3	CASSPGTVDSGNTIYF	TGTGCCAGCAGCCCAGGGACAGTCGACTCTGGAAACACCATATATTTT
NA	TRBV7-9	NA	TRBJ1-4	CASSPRITGQDRTNEKLFF	TGTGCCAGCAGCCCCCGGATTACGGGACAAGATCGAACTAATGAAAAACTGTTTTTT
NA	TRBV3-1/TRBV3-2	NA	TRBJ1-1	CASGGDGGAEAFF	TGTGCCAGCGGGGGGGATGGGGGAGCTGAAGCTTTCTTT